This TCR beta chain appears in the sequencing data of a study of PD-1 blockade in classical Hodgkin lymphoma. Study summary: Patients were administered nivolumab (3 mg/kg intravenously) every 2 weeks.

A remark on this clone: Its antigen is currently unknown.

Germline trimming cut 0 bases from V and 6 bases from J; bases unmatched to any gene: 12. Looked up from germline, CDR1 is SGHRS and CDR2 is YFSETQ. This CDR3 contains 18 residues. Regarding the study as a whole: A significant rise in TCR diversity by C4D1 was seen for CD4+ but not CD8+ cells. Undefined causes, possibly disease activity or prior therapy, underlie the repertoire differences. Complete responders had baseline diversity similar to newly diagnosed patients.

The time point is: cycle 4 day 1 (C4D1), after 6 weeks of nivolumab. Each of the patients experienced relapse following autologous stem cell transplantation, and their brentuximab vedotin exposure differed. Libraries were prepared by immunoSEQ multiplex PCR; TCRdb keeps only in-frame clonotypes and omits some of them. Of tens of thousands of clones in the sample, 70% to 90% were seen once. The input for sequencing was peripheral blood mononuclear cells (PBMCs), taken before the fourth cycle of nivolumab. The source is a human donor with classical Hodgkin lymphoma. The rearrangement uses TRBV5-1 and TRBJ1-4; TRBD1 aligns across 9 bases. The CDR3 DNA reads TGCGCCAGCAGCTTGGGGGACAGGGCCCGGGGTGGCCATGAAAAACTGTTTTTT. Protein: CASSLGDRARGGHEKLFF.